The T cell receptor beta chain described here comes from a study of blood T cell repertoires in COVID-19. V lost 7 bases to trimming and J lost 7 bases, with 13 bases between them. Per germline, CDR1 LNHDA and CDR2 SQIVND (reference sequence). The CDR3 runs to 12 residues. In its sample, this clone was seen a few times. Per the authors' pipeline: Nucleated cell number was recorded as an estimate derived from reference gene primer amplification. Generated by immunoSEQ multiplex PCR, the TCRdb table keeps only in-frame clones and is missing some. Clone size and the V and J calls come from that table; the DNA yielded D and trimming. The sample yields about 500,000 clones, about 88% seen once. The Seattle site enrolled patients during active infection and followed them longitudinally.

This sequence was found in a woman aged 50 to 60 with COVID-19, enrolled during active disease. This chain uses TRBV19 with TRBJ1-1, with a possible D match to TRBD1 (6 bases). Sequenced material: peripheral blood. The CDR3 nucleotides are TGTGCCAGTATTGGGAGGGGGGTTGAAGCTTTCTTT. This encodes CASIGRGVEAFF.